These 24 T cell receptor beta chains were all obtained from the same sample, sequenced in a study of T cells in Graves' hyperthyroidism and ophthalmopathy. Amplified TCR beta CDR3 regions derived from RNA transcripts. A set of HTBI primers served as the primers for a first-round RT-PCR of the TCR CDR3. TCRdb passed the multiplex PCR reads through MiXCR, listing each CDR3 protein once. The repertoire holds hundreds of thousands of distinct CDR3 sequences, 38% seen once, with about 8.9% in the top ten. Sample: blood. These receptors were obtained from a man between 18 and 29 years old with Graves' hyperthyroidism.

For this clonotype: A read error may produce the germline difference seen at one junction end. The chain is built from TRBV15 and TRBJ1-2; 7 bases match TRBD1. This CDR3 has 15 residues. CDR1 is LNHNV, CDR2 YYDKDF, per germline (reference sequence). The CDR3 DNA reads TGTGCCAGCAGCCGATACGACAGGGCGGACTATGGCTACACCTTC. Protein product: CASSRYDRADYGYTF. Variable domain in full (rest from reference TRBV15 and TRBJ1-2): DAMVIQNPRYQVTQFGKPVTLSCSQTLNHNVMYWYQQKSSQAPKLLFHYYDKDFNNEADTPDNFQSRRPNTSFCFLDIRSPGLGDTAMYLCASSRYDRADYGYTFGSGTRLTVV.

This clonotype was picked up many times. The V call is TRBV24-1, the J call TRBJ2-2; D ambiguous. The CDR3 is made up of 16 amino acids. The ends were cut back, 5 bases at V and 2 bases at J, with 14 bases in the middle. Per the germline V gene, CDR1 is KGHDR and CDR2 is SFDVKD. In DNA, the CDR3 is TGTGCCACCAGTGGCCCCCCGCCTTTCAACACCGGGGAGCTGTTTTTT. Translating it yields CATSGPPPFNTGELFF.

This clonotype occurred many times. The chain combines TRBV7-2 with TRBJ2-7; tentatively, D is TRBD1 (5 bases). This CDR3 spans 15 amino acids. Germline V CDR1 and CDR2: SGHTA, FQGNSA. Between the trimmed V and J ends, which lost 1 base and 6 bases, there was a span of 16 bases. In nucleotides, the CDR3 is TGTGCCAGCAGCTTAGAGGGGCTAGAGGAGATCGAGCAGTACTTC. Protein product: CASSLEGLEEIEQYF.

On this clonotype itself: At one of its ends the junction is not consistent with the germline gene, which may arise from a read error. The rearrangement links TRBV5-1 to TRBJ1-5, with D unclear. Germline CDR1 reads SGHRS; CDR2 reads YFSETQ. The CDR3 is 15 residues long. CDR3: CASSPRDMSNQPQHF. In DNA, the CDR3 is TGTGCCAGCAGCCCCCGAGACATGAGCAATCAGCCCCAGCATTTT.

The chain employs TRBV4-1 and TRBJ1-4; D uncertain. Trimming cost V 0 bases and J 3 bases, with 11 bases left between them. The V gene's germline CDR1 is MGHRA and CDR2 YSYEKL. The length of the CDR3 is 16 residues. CDR3: CASSQDQDSANEKLFF. The CDR3 region has the DNA TGCGCCAGCAGCCAAGATCAGGACTCTGCTAATGAAAAACTGTTTTTT.

This clonotype has a handful of counts. This chain connects TRBV20-1 to TRBJ2-7; 7 bases match TRBD2. CDR1 and CDR2 (germline): DFQATT, SNEGSKA (reference sequence). CDR3 length equals 15 residues. V lost 3 bases, J lost 0 bases, and 8 bases stayed unmatched. In DNA form, the CDR3 reads TGCAGTGCTAGTGACCGGGACTACAGCTCCTACGAGCAGTACTTC. Translated: CSASDRDYSSYEQYF.

This clonotype appeared many times. The chain carries TRBV2 and TRBJ1-5, with unresolved D. From germline, CDR1 is SNHLY and CDR2 FYNNEI. V was clipped by 2 bases and J by 6 bases, with 11 bases between them. This CDR3 has 14 residues. This CDR3 is CASSEQAASQPQHF. The DNA of the CDR3 is TGTGCCAGCAGTGAACAGGCTGCCAGTCAGCCCCAGCATTTT.

This clonotype was picked up one time. One end of the junction is discordant with germline, which a read error may explain. V is TRBV10-3 and J is TRBJ1-4; 8 bases map to TRBD1. Germline V gene sequence: CDR1 ENHRY, CDR2 SYGVKD. The CDR3 is made up of 14 amino acids. CDR3 loop: CAVRPGQGGEKLFF. In DNA, the CDR3 is TGTGCCGTCAGGCCCGGACAGGGTGGAGAAAAACTGTTTTTT.

This clonotype was observed once. The rearrangement links TRBV6-6 to TRBJ1-1, with D hard to call. Trimming removed 5 bases at V and 0 bases at J, with 10 bases between. This CDR3 has 14 amino acids. Germline CDR1 reads MNHNY; CDR2 reads SVGAGI (reference sequence). CDR3 DNA: TGTGCCAGCAGTGAAGCGGTCATGAACACTGAAGCTTTCTTT. It translates to CASSEAVMNTEAFF.

Concerning this clonotype itself: This could be a read error, since a much larger clone is one nucleotide away. J is TRBJ1-6 and V is TRBV7-9; tentative D call: TRBD1 (6 bases). There are 14 residues in the CDR3. V was trimmed by 8 bases and J by 8 bases, leaving 16 bases between them. CDR1 and CDR2 from the germline V gene are SEHNR and FQNEAQ (reference sequence). The CDR3 is CASGPYAGDSPLHF. The CDR3 bases are TGTGCCAGCGGACCATACGCAGGGGATTCACCCCTCCACTTT.

A few counts support this clonotype. The chain uses TRBV7-3 and TRBJ1-1, with D unclear. The CDR3 runs to 14 residues. V was trimmed by 2 bases and J by 1 base, leaving 8 bases between them. The V gene's germline CDR1 is SGHTA and CDR2 FQGTGA. CDR3 loop: CASSLWHQNTEAFF. The CDR3 coding sequence is TGTGCCAGCAGCTTATGGCATCAGAACACTGAAGCTTTCTTT.

This clonotype came up many times. This sequence joins TRBV29-1 and TRBJ2-2, with TRBD2 matching 7 bases. Trimming at V came to 6 bases and at J to 2 bases, leaving 3 bases not matched to a gene. Per the germline V gene, CDR1 is SQVTM and CDR2 is ANQGSEA. The CDR3 covers 13 residues. In DNA, the CDR3 is TGCAGCGTGCTAGCGGTAAACACCGGGGAGCTGTTTTTT. Encoded protein: CSVLAVNTGELFF.

This clonotype came up many times. This chain connects TRBV7-6 to TRBJ2-6; a possible D gene is TRBD1 (5 bases). CDR1 SGHVS and CDR2 FNYEAQ come from the germline V gene. This CDR3 region has 16 residues. The V end was cut by 1 base, the J end by 0 bases, with 7 bases between. CDR3 sequence: CASSLGGLSGANVLTF. The CDR3 DNA reads as TGTGCCAGCAGCTTAGGGGGCCTCTCTGGGGCCAACGTCCTGACTTTC.

The chain couples TRBV6-1 to TRBJ1-1, with 9 nucleotides matching TRBD1. From germline, CDR1 is MNHNS and CDR2 SASEGT. The CDR3 is 16 residues long. Trimming at V came to 3 bases and at J to 1 base, leaving 6 bases not matched to a gene. The CDR3 DNA follows: TGTGCCAGCAGTGACCGAAGGGGACAGGGGAACACTGAAGCTTTCTTT. Translating gives CASSDRRGQGNTEAFF.

Regarding this clonotype: A single base separates this from a much larger clone, so it may be a read error. This chain links TRBV2 with TRBJ1-5; maybe TRBD1 (5 bases). The CDR3 loop spans 15 amino acids. Germline CDR1 is SNHLY and CDR2 is FYNNEI. CDR3 residues: CAISDMGRGNQPQHF. For the CDR3, the DNA is TGTGCCATCAGTGACATGGGGCGCGGCAATCAGCCCCAGCATTTT.

This clonotype was observed many times. The chain uses TRBV10-3 and TRBJ1-5, with D perhaps TRBD1 (5 bases). V was trimmed by 6 bases and J by 4 bases, leaving 13 bases between them. The length of the CDR3 is 14 residues. The germline CDR1 and CDR2 sequences are ENHRY and SYGVKD. The CDR3 protein is CAISKADSNQPQHF. The DNA for the CDR3 is TGTGCCATCAGCAAAGCTGACAGTAATCAGCCCCAGCATTTT.

The rearrangement joins TRBV29-1 to TRBJ2-7; 10 bases are shared with TRBD2. Germline CDR1 SQVTM, CDR2 ANQGSEA. The CDR3 totals 13 residues. After removal of 8 bases from V and 3 bases from J, the junction contained 7 bases not matched to a gene. The CDR3 DNA follows: TGCAGCCAATCTAGCGGGAGCGACTACGAGCAGTACTTC. Translation: CSQSSGSDYEQYF.

The gene calls are TRBV7-8 and TRBJ2-5; D is possibly TRBD2 (5 bases). V was clipped by 5 bases and J by 4 bases, with 17 bases between them. Germline CDR1 and CDR2: SGHVS and FQNEAQ. The CDR3 runs to 15 residues. The CDR3 spells CASSPSVLVGETQYF. The CDR3 nucleotides read TGTGCCAGCAGCCCTTCCGTACTAGTAGGAGAGACCCAGTACTTC.

In this sample, this clonotype turned up a few times. The chain carries TRBV6-1 and TRBJ1-1; TRBD1 is a possible D gene (5 bases). CDR1 MNHNS and CDR2 SASEGT come from the germline V gene. Trimming pared 3 bases from V and 6 bases from J, leaving 14 bases between. There are 14 residues in the CDR3. The CDR3: CASSDLGGWAEAFF. As DNA, the CDR3 is TGTGCCAGCAGTGACCTCGGGGGATGGGCTGAAGCTTTCTTT.

The rearrangement joins TRBV7-2 to TRBJ2-7, with no clear D. CDR1 SGHTA and CDR2 FQGNSA come from the germline V gene. V lost 1 base and J lost 4, with 11 bases in between. This CDR3 has 14 amino acids. The CDR3 region has the DNA TGTGCCAGCAGCTTAGGATCCCGGTTTTACGAGCAGTACTTC. The encoded protein is CASSLGSRFYEQYF.

The rearrangement links TRBV4-3 to TRBJ2-7; TRBD2 is a possible D gene (6 bases). CDR3 length: 15 amino acids. Germline loops: CDR1 LGHNA, CDR2 YSLEER. V was clipped by 1 base and J by 3 bases, with 13 bases between them. CDR3 nucleotide sequence: TGCGCCAGCAGCCAAGTCGGAGGGCCTAACTACGAGCAGTACTTC. This sequence encodes CASSQVGGPNYEQYF.

This clonotype was found many times. The chain carries TRBV19 and TRBJ1-2; 7 bases align to TRBD1. J was trimmed by 2 bases and V by 10 bases; bases with no gene match: 10. The CDR3 loop spans 14 amino acids. Germline CDR1 is LNHDA and CDR2 is SQIVND (reference sequence). Here the CDR3 reads CATRGTSSNYGYTF. The CDR3 nucleotides read TGTGCCACCAGGGGGACCAGCTCAAACTATGGCTACACCTTC. The full variable domain, completed using reference TRBV19 and TRBJ1-2, is DGGITQSPKYLFRKEGQNVTLSCEQNLNHDAMYWYRQDPGQGLRLIYYSQIVNDFQKGDIAEGYSVSREKKESFPLTVTSAQKNPTAFYLCATRGTSSNYGYTFGSGTRLTVV.

This chain connects TRBV9 to TRBJ2-5; possible D gene TRBD1, 6 bases. The V gene lost 1 base and the J gene lost 2 bases, with 24 bases spanning the gap. The CDR3 covers 19 residues. Germline V gives CDR1 SGDLS, CDR2 YYNGEE. The CDR3 DNA follows: TGTGCCAGCAGCGTATCCTTATCCCCGCGTGCGGACAGTCAAGAGACCCAGTACTTC. Its protein product is CASSVSLSPRADSQETQYF.

In this sample, this clonotype turned up many times. This chain joins TRBV29-1 and TRBJ1-5; D not certain. From germline, CDR1 is SQVTM and CDR2 ANQGSEA. CDR3 length: 14 amino acids. Trimming stripped 6 bases from V and 4 bases from J, with 16 bases between. The CDR3 sequence: CSVVVGIFNQPQHF. The CDR3 region has the DNA TGCAGCGTGGTAGTCGGAATCTTTAATCAGCCCCAGCATTTT.